These 30 T cell receptor beta chains share one sample of origin, sequenced in a study of blood T cell repertoires in COVID-19. Using immunoSEQ multiplex PCR, the repertoire was profiled, and TCRdb retains in-frame clones only, with some absent. The data hold some 120,000 clones, with more than 70% observed a single time. Source material: peripheral blood. The receptors originated from a human donor in a cohort sampled during active COVID-19.

This clone was detected many times. This chain links TRBV29-1 with TRBJ2-7; maybe TRBD2 (6 bases). Per germline, CDR1 SQVTM and CDR2 ANQGSEA. The CDR3 extends over 12 amino acids. The ends were cut back, 6 bases at V and 1 base at J, with 10 bases in the middle. CDR3: CSVAGTSYEQYF. The CDR3 nucleotides read TGCAGCGTAGCCGGGACTTCCTACGAGCAGTACTTC.

The rearrangement links TRBV7-9 to TRBJ1-1, with D perhaps TRBD1 (5 bases). Germline values: CDR1 SEHNR, CDR2 FQNEAQ (reference sequence). V was cut by 3 bases and J by 8 bases, with 10 bases left in between. This CDR3 comprises 12 residues. The CDR3 loop is CASSFQGLEAFF. The DNA for the CDR3 is TGTGCCAGCAGCTTCCAGGGACTCGAAGCTTTCTTT.

The rearrangement uses TRBV6-5 and TRBJ1-2; tentatively, D is TRBD1 (6 bases). Trimming stripped 11 bases from V and 0 bases from J, with 13 bases between. CDR1 is MNHEY and CDR2 is SVGAGI in the germline V gene. This CDR3 region has 13 residues. CDR3 DNA: TGTGCCTACGACAGGAGTACTAACTATGGCTACACCTTC. Amino acid sequence: CAYDRSTNYGYTF.

Only one count was recorded for this clone. The CDR3 here is CASSLVGSSYGYTF. Written as DNA, the CDR3 is TGTGCCAGCAGCTTAGTGGGCAGTAGCTATGGCTACACCTTC. The V call is TRBV7-2, the J call TRBJ1-2; no definite D call. The CDR3 extends over 14 amino acids. Per the germline V gene, CDR1 is SGHTA and CDR2 is FQGNSA. V was shortened by 1 base and J by 4 bases, with 10 bases between the two germline ends. The entire variable domain, with the rest obtained from reference TRBV7-2 and TRBJ1-2, is as follows: GAGVSQSPSNKVTEKGKDVELRCDPISGHTALYWYRQSLGQGLEFLIYFQGNSAPDKSGLPSDRFSAERTGGSVSTLTIQRTQQEDSAVYLCASSLVGSSYGYTFGSGTRLTVV.

This clone was seen once. The J gene is TRBJ1-2, the V gene TRBV18, with D possibly matching TRBD1 (6 bases). The CDR3 extends over 18 amino acids. With 4 bases removed from V and 2 bases from J, the gap between germline ends came to 23 bases. Looked up from germline, CDR1 is KGHSH and CDR2 is LQKENI. The CDR3 nucleotides are TGTGCCAGCTCACAACGGGCTATAGGGGACACGAAAAACTATGGCTACACCTTC. Protein sequence: CASSQRAIGDTKNYGYTF. The full variable domain, completed using reference TRBV18 and TRBJ1-2, is NAGVMQNPRHLVRRRGQEARLRCSPMKGHSHVYWYRQLPEEGLKFMVYLQKENIIDESGMPKERFSAEFPKEGPSILRIQQVVRGDSAAYFCASSQRAIGDTKNYGYTFGSGTRLTVV.

This chain links TRBV7-2 with TRBJ2-3; 10 bases fit TRBD2. CDR3 length: 15 residues. CDR1 is SGHTA, CDR2 FQGNSA, per germline. J was trimmed by 5 bases and V by 6 bases; bases with no gene match: 8. CDR3 DNA sequence: TGTGCCAGCAGTCAGCAATCTAGCGGGGGAGATACGCAGTATTTT. It codes for CASSQQSSGGDTQYF.

The chain uses TRBV30 and TRBJ1-2; TRBD1 is a possible D gene (6 bases). The V gene's germline CDR1 is GTSNPN and CDR2 SVGIG (reference sequence). V was shortened by 4 bases and J by 2 bases, with 14 bases between the two germline ends. The CDR3 runs to 14 residues. Here the CDR3 DNA reads TGTGCCTGGACCCGGGACACTAGGAACTATGGCTACACCTTC. Translating it yields CAWTRDTRNYGYTF.

This chain joins TRBV6-1 and TRBJ2-7; 9 bases fit TRBD1. The CDR3 loop spans 17 amino acids. The V gene's germline CDR1 is MNHNS and CDR2 SASEGT. The junction had 15 bases not matched to a gene; V was cut back by 4 bases and J by 5 bases. The CDR3 sequence is CASSGIRTGDMLDEQYF. The CDR3 nucleotides are TGTGCCAGCAGTGGGATCCGGACAGGGGATATGTTGGACGAGCAGTACTTC.

The chain carries TRBV5-1 and TRBJ2-2, with D perhaps matching TRBD2 (6 bases). Germline V gene sequence: CDR1 SGHRS, CDR2 YFSETQ. Trimming shortened V by 5 bases and J by 3 bases, and 14 bases separated the two germline ends. The CDR3 contains 15 residues. This CDR3 reads CASRVAGSHTGELFF. The CDR3 nucleotides read TGCGCCAGCAGGGTGGCGGGGAGCCACACCGGGGAGCTGTTTTTT.

The J gene is TRBJ1-4, the V gene TRBV9; D is unresolved. This CDR3 has 16 residues. Germline values: CDR1 SGDLS, CDR2 YYNGEE. Trimming removed 3 bases from V and 5 bases from J, with 17 bases in between. CDR3 sequence reads: CASSASYRRENEKLFF. The CDR3, as DNA: TGTGCCAGCAGCGCCTCCTATAGACGGGAAAATGAAAAACTGTTTTTT.

J is TRBJ2-3 and V is TRBV18; 11 bases align to TRBD2. The trim removed 3 bases at V and 8 bases at J, leaving 10 bases unmatched. The CDR3 loop spans 16 amino acids. Germline CDR1 is KGHSH and CDR2 is LQKENI. The CDR3 bases are TGTGCCAGCTCACCCCGAGAGACTAGCGGGGAAGGTACGCAGTATTTT. Its translation: CASSPRETSGEGTQYF. The complete variable domain, with remaining parts taken from reference TRBV18 and TRBJ2-3, reads NAGVMQNPRHLVRRRGQEARLRCSPMKGHSHVYWYRQLPEEGLKFMVYLQKENIIDESGMPKERFSAEFPKEGPSILRIQQVVRGDSAAYFCASSPRETSGEGTQYFGPGTRLTVL.

This clone was found a few times. The V and J genes are TRBV5-6 and TRBJ1-5, with TRBD1 matching 9 bases. This CDR3 is built from 16 residues. The germline CDR1 and CDR2 sequences are SGHDT and YYEEEE. V was pared by 4 bases and J by 4 bases, with 9 bases of the junction left unmatched. This chain's CDR3 is CASSRYPGQGNQPQHF. CDR3 in DNA: TGTGCCAGCAGCCGGTACCCGGGACAGGGAAATCAGCCCCAGCATTTT.

V is TRBV14 and J is TRBJ2-3; TRBD2 matches at 10 bases. V gave up 4 bases and J gave up 2 bases; unmatched junction bases: 9. Germline-derived CDR1 and CDR2 are SGHDN and FVKESK. This CDR3 spans 17 amino acids. This CDR3 is CASSLYSGRPYTDTQYF. The CDR3, as DNA: TGTGCCAGCAGCCTTTATAGCGGGAGGCCCTACACAGATACGCAGTATTTT.

The rearrangement joins TRBV3-1 (or the pseudogene TRBV3-2) to TRBJ2-7, with D tentatively TRBD2 (6 bases). Germline V CDR1 and CDR2: LGHDT, YNNKEL (reference sequence). V was cut by 4 bases and J by 4 bases, with 11 bases left in between. This CDR3 spans 13 amino acids. CDR3 nucleotide sequence: TGTGCCAGCAGCCCCCTTAGCGGTTACGAGCAGTACTTC. Protein sequence: CASSPLSGYEQYF.

This clone turned up a few times. The V and J genes are TRBV28 and TRBJ2-7; TRBD1 matches 8 bases. CDR1 is MDHEN, CDR2 SYDVKM, per germline. V gave up 7 bases and J gave up 0 bases; unmatched junction bases: 8. The CDR3 has 15 amino acids. CDR3 DNA sequence: TGTGCCAGCACTCAGGGGGCCTCGACCTCCTACGAGCAGTACTTC. Translating gives CASTQGASTSYEQYF.

The chain carries TRBV11-3 and TRBJ2-1, with 16 positions matching TRBD2. The germline CDR1 and CDR2 sequences are SGHNT and YENEEA. The J segment lost 5 bases and the V segment lost 5 bases, leaving 12 bases of the junction unmatched. This CDR3 is built from 19 residues. Here the CDR3 DNA reads TGTGCCAGCAGCCCTTCCGGGACTAGCGGGAGGGCCCGAGACAATGAGCAGTTCTTC. Translated: CASSPSGTSGRARDNEQFF.

The chain carries TRBV20-1 and TRBJ2-1, with D perhaps TRBD2 (6 bases). Germline CDR1 reads DFQATT; CDR2 reads SNEGSKA (reference sequence). CDR3 length equals 10 residues. Between the trimmed V and J ends, which lost 6 bases and 13 bases, there was a span of 13 bases. Here the CDR3 reads CSAHRRAQFF. The CDR3 nucleotides are TGCAGTGCCCACCGGAGGGCCCAGTTCTTC.

The chain is built from TRBV5-1 and TRBJ2-7; TRBD2 agrees at 8 bases. Germline trimming cut 4 bases from V and 4 bases from J; bases unmatched to any gene: 7. From germline, CDR1 is SGHRS and CDR2 YFSETQ. The CDR3 loop spans 14 amino acids. The CDR3 coding sequence is TGCGCCAGCAGCCCGGGACTAGGGGGGTACGAGCAGTACTTC. Its translation: CASSPGLGGYEQYF. The variable domain in full, with the rest retrieved from reference TRBV5-1 and TRBJ2-7, is KAGVTQTPRYLIKTRGQQVTLSCSPISGHRSVSWYQQTPGQGLQFLFEYFSETQRNKGNFPGRFSGRQFSNSRSEMNVSTLELGDSALYLCASSPGLGGYEQYFGPGTRLTVT.

The chain is built from TRBV6-6 and TRBJ1-3; 8 bases agree with TRBD1. Germline V lookup: CDR1 MNHNY, CDR2 SVGAGI (reference sequence). This CDR3 is built from 16 residues. J lost 1 base, V lost 1 base, and 3 bases had no gene match. The CDR3 bases are TGTGCCAGCAGTTACTATCGGACAGGGTCTGGAAACACCATATATTTT. Translated, it gives CASSYYRTGSGNTIYF.

The V call is TRBV9, the J call TRBJ2-3; D is unclear. The germline gives CDR1 SGDLS, CDR2 YYNGEE. The length of the CDR3 is 14 residues. Trimming removed 2 bases at V and 2 bases at J, with 9 bases between. CDR3 coding DNA: TGTGCCAGCAGCGTGGCAGGCTACACAGATACGCAGTATTTT. This gives the protein CASSVAGYTDTQYF.

V is TRBV4-1 and J is TRBJ2-7, with D perhaps matching TRBD2 (5 bases). This CDR3 has 14 amino acids. The V end was cut by 0 bases, the J end by 3 bases, with 9 bases between. Germline V gene lookup returns CDR1 MGHRA and CDR2 YSYEKL. The CDR3 sequence: CASSQDMGDYEQYF. In DNA form, the CDR3 reads TGCGCCAGCAGCCAAGATATGGGAGACTACGAGCAGTACTTC.

V gene TRBV9 combines with J gene TRBJ2-1; the match to TRBD2 covers 8 bases. With V trimmed by 0 bases and J by 1 base, 0 bases remained unmatched. CDR1 and CDR2 (germline): SGDLS, YYNGEE. The CDR3 is made up of 15 amino acids. In DNA form, the CDR3 reads TGTGCCAGCAGCGTAGTAGCGGGGTCCTACAATGAGCAGTTCTTC. Its translation: CASSVVAGSYNEQFF.

The chain employs TRBV5-1 and TRBJ2-1; the match to TRBD1 covers 9 bases. V lost 5 bases and J lost 1; bases outside the gene matches: 4. This CDR3 is 15 amino acids long. Germline V gene data show CDR1 as SGHRS and CDR2 as YFSETQ. The CDR3 loop reads CASRPGQGSYNEQFF. The DNA of the CDR3 is TGCGCCAGCAGACCGGGACAGGGTTCCTACAATGAGCAGTTCTTC.

This clone was detected only a few times. This sample includes further DNA sequences coding for the same CDR3. This chain joins TRBV20-1 and TRBJ2-7, with D maybe TRBD2 (5 bases). Trimming removed 3 bases from V and 5 bases from J, with 8 bases in between. This CDR3 has 11 amino acids. Germline V gene sequence: CDR1 DFQATT, CDR2 SNEGSKA (reference sequence). The CDR3: CSARSGHEQYF. CDR3 nucleotide sequence: TGCAGTGCTAGGAGCGGACACGAGCAGTACTTC.

This rearrangement joins TRBV5-1 to TRBJ1-2; D gene unclear. The CDR3 consists of 13 residues. Trimming took off 0 bases at V and 6 bases at J, with 9 bases between the two ends. Germline CDR1 and CDR2: SGHRS and YFSETQ. CDR3: CASSLETRHGYTF. CDR3 DNA sequence: TGCGCCAGCAGCTTGGAGACAAGGCATGGCTACACCTTC.

The gene calls are TRBV5-1 and TRBJ2-1; TRBD2 agrees at 7 bases. Trimming removed 9 bases from V and 5 bases from J; junction bases left unmatched: 11. Germline CDR1 and CDR2: SGHRS and YFSETQ. CDR3 length: 14 amino acids. This CDR3 reads CATRELASDNEQFF. Here the CDR3 DNA reads TGCGCCACCAGGGAACTAGCGTCTGACAATGAGCAGTTCTTC.

The J gene is TRBJ2-6, the V gene TRBV4-2; TRBD1 aligns across 7 bases. The CDR3 has 17 residues. The germline CDR1 and CDR2 sequences are LGHNA and YNFKEQ. V lost 0 bases and J lost 0; bases outside the gene matches: 2. The CDR3: CASSQEGTASGANVLTF. The CDR3 DNA reads as TGTGCCAGCAGCCAAGAGGGGACAGCCTCTGGGGCCAACGTCCTGACTTTC.

The V gene is TRBV5-1, the J gene TRBJ2-1, with 10 bases that match TRBD2. This CDR3 is built from 16 residues. Trimming cost V 3 bases and J 5 bases; bases outside gene matches: 8. CDR1 and CDR2 (germline): SGHRS, YFSETQ. The CDR3: CASSSLGTSVDNEQFF. CDR3 DNA: TGCGCCAGCAGCTCGCTCGGGACTAGCGTAGACAATGAGCAGTTCTTC.

The J gene is TRBJ1-1, the V gene TRBV19; 8 bases line up with TRBD1. This CDR3 contains 14 residues. The V gene's germline CDR1 is LNHDA and CDR2 SQIVND (reference sequence). The V gene end was trimmed by 3 bases and the J gene end by 6 bases; junction bases not matched to a gene: 6. CDR3 loop: CASSMTGVSSEAFF. CDR3 coding DNA: TGTGCCAGTAGTATGACAGGGGTTAGTTCTGAAGCTTTCTTT.

V is TRBV28 and J is TRBJ1-3, with 11 bases identical to TRBD1. J was trimmed by 0 bases and V by 4 bases; bases with no gene match: 2. The length of the CDR3 is 16 residues. The germline V gene encodes CDR1 MDHEN and CDR2 SYDVKM. The CDR3 is CASSSGTGGSGNTIYF. The CDR3 DNA follows: TGTGCCAGCAGTTCCGGGACAGGGGGCTCTGGAAACACCATATATTTT. Together with reference TRBV28 and TRBJ1-3, the CDR3 gives the full variable domain: DVKVTQSSRYLVKRTGEKVFLECVQDMDHENMFWYRQDPGLGLRLIYFSYDVKMKEKGDIPEGYSVSREKKERFSLILESASTNQTSMYLCASSSGTGGSGNTIYFGEGSWLTVV.